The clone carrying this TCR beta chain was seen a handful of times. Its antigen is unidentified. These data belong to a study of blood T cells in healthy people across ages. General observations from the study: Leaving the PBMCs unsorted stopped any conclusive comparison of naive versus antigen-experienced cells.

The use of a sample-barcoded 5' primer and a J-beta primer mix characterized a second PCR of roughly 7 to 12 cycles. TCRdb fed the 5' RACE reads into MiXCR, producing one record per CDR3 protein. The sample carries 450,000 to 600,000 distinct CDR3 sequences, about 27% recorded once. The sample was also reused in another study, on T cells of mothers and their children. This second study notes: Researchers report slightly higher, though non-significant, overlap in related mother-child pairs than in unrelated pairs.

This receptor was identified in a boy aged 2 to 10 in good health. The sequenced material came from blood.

CDR3 in amino acids: CASRSVSGDEQYF. Here the CDR3 DNA reads TGCGCCAGCAGGTCGGTGAGTGGCGACGAGCAGTACTTC. The chain links TRBV5-1 to TRBJ2-7; D is unresolved. Germline CDR1 SGHRS, CDR2 YFSETQ. The length of the CDR3 is 13 residues. V was shortened by 5 bases and J by 5 bases, with 14 bases between the two germline ends. Using reference TRBV5-1 and TRBJ2-7 for the parts outside the CDR3, the full variable domain is KAGVTQTPRYLIKTRGQQVTLSCSPISGHRSVSWYQQTPGQGLQFLFEYFSETQRNKGNFPGRFSGRQFSNSRSEMNVSTLELGDSALYLCASRSVSGDEQYFGPGTRLTVT.